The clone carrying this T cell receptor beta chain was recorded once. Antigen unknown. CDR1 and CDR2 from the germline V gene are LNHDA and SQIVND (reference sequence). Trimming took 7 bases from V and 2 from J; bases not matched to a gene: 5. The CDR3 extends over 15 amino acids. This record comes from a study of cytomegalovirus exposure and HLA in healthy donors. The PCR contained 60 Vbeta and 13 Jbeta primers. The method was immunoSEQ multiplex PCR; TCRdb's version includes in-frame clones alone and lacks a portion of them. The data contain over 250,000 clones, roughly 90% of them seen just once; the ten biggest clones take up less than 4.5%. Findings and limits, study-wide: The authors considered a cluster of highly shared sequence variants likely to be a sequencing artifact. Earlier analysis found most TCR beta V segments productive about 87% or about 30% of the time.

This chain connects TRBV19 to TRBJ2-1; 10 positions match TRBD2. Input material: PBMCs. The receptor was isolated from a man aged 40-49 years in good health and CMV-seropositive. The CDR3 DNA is TGTGCCAGTACCCCCGGGACTAGCGCCTACAATGAGCAGTTCTTC. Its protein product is CASTPGTSAYNEQFF. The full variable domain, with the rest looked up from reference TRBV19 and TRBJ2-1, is DGGITQSPKYLFRKEGQNVTLSCEQNLNHDAMYWYRQDPGQGLRLIYYSQIVNDFQKGDIAEGYSVSREKKESFPLTVTSAQKNPTAFYLCASTPGTSAYNEQFFGPGTRLTVL.